These 2 T cell receptor beta chains share one sample of origin, sequenced in a study of shared clonotypes between healthy human individuals. Clones were sequenced by immunoSEQ multiplex PCR, and TCRdb holds only the in-frame ones, with some missing. This table holds a few hundred thousand clones, about 74% found once. Material: memory CD4+ T cells sorted from blood. Subset: CD45RA-negative fraction. Receptors originate from a man aged 25 to 40 in good health.

The V gene is TRBV19, the J gene TRBJ1-1, with 8 bases aligning to TRBD1. The V gene end was trimmed by 8 bases and the J gene end by 4 bases; junction bases not matched to a gene: 9. CDR1 LNHDA and CDR2 SQIVND come from the germline V gene (reference sequence). This CDR3 contains 14 residues. In DNA form, the CDR3 reads TGTGCCAGTGGACGGACAGGGTTCGGCACTGAAGCTTTCTTT. It codes for CASGRTGFGTEAFF.

CDR3 region: CAISESKSEAFF. The CDR3 DNA reads TGTGCCATCAGTGAGTCGAAGTCTGAAGCTTTCTTT. The chain links TRBV10-3 to TRBJ1-1; D is undetermined. The V gene's germline CDR1 is ENHRY and CDR2 SYGVKD. The CDR3 totals 12 residues. Trimming removed 0 bases from V and 6 bases from J, with 5 bases in between.